This paragraph covers one TCR beta chain sequence. This record comes from a study of shared clonotypes between healthy human individuals. Germline loops: CDR1 SGHNT, CDR2 YYREEE (reference sequence). CDR3 length equals 15 residues. V was clipped by 2 bases and J by 0 bases, with 10 bases between them. Measured with immunoSEQ multiplex PCR; TCRdb has only the in-frame clones, and not every one. Here the sample spans approximately 2.3 million clones, 85% to 95% being singletons. The clonotype comes from a young man in good health. Some clones in this sample may be carry-over from other donors' samples. The genes are TRBV5-4 and TRBJ2-3; a possible D gene is TRBD1 (6 bases). Input material: naive CD4+ T cells from PBMCs. Subset: CD45RA+ positively selected. For the CDR3, the DNA is TGTGCCAGCAGCTTACAGGGTTCTAGCACAGATACGCAGTATTTT. Protein: CASSLQGSSTDTQYF.